A selection of T cell receptor beta chains follows, all from one sample in a study of T cell clones after liver transplantation. Here immunoSEQ multiplex PCR was the method, and the copy in TCRdb shows in-frame clones only, minus some. This repertoire shows tens of thousands of clones, 80% to 95% found once; its top ten account for 0.8% to 1%. The sequencing here drew on CD4+ T cells from blood, taken less than 26 months after liver transplant. The source of these receptors is a human patient who received a liver transplant. Some T cells may be the graft donor's. CDR3s include the opening cysteine and the closing phenylalanine or tryptophan. D genes are given only for firm matches. Not every row has a clone size; where given, it reads once, few, many or a size class.

TRBD2 | TRBJ2-7 | 16 | . | TRBV28 | CASSLSASGGSPEQYF | TGTGCCAGCAGTTTGTCGGCTAGCGGGGGGTCACCCGAGCAGTACTTC
. | TRBJ2-2 | 15 | . | TRBV27 | CASRRGGLNTGELFF | TGTGCCAGCAGGCGCGGGGGCCTTAACACCGGGGAGCTGTTTTTT
. | TRBJ2-2 | 14 | . | TRBV5-6 | CASSLGLPTGELFF | TGTGCCAGCAGCTTGGGACTTCCCACCGGGGAGCTGTTTTTT
. | TRBJ2-5 | 14 | . | TRBV11-2 | CASSQRVIEETQYF | TGTGCCAGCAGTCAAAGGGTTATAGAAGAGACCCAGTACTTC
. | TRBJ1-2 | 15 | . | TRBV2 | CASSERHSDTYGYTF | TGTGCCAGCAGTGAGCGTCACAGCGATACTTATGGCTACACCTTC
. | TRBJ2-2 | 15 | . | TRBV5-1 | CASSLDNPDTGELFF | TGCGCCAGCAGCTTGGACAACCCCGACACCGGGGAGCTGTTTTTT
. | TRBJ2-5 | 15 | once | TRBV7-2 | CASSVDAGRQETQYF | TGTGCCAGCAGCGTAGATGCGGGCCGCCAAGAGACCCAGTACTTC
TRBD1 | TRBJ1-3 | 13 | . | TRBV11-2 | CASSFRQGYTIYF | TGTGCCAGCAGCTTCCGACAGGGGTACACCATATATTTT
. | TRBJ1-5 | 12 | . | TRBV28 | CASTGGVQPQHF | TGTGCCAGCACCGGGGGGGTTCAGCCCCAGCATTTT
. | TRBJ2-7 | 13 | . | TRBV15 | CATSSEGIYEQYF | TGTGCCACCAGCAGCGAGGGGATCTACGAGCAGTACTTC
TRBD2 | TRBJ2-6 | 17 | . | TRBV7-2 | CASSPLAGAPGANVLTF | TGTGCCAGCAGCCCACTAGCGGGAGCCCCTGGGGCCAACGTCCTGACTTTC
TRBD1 | TRBJ1-3 | 16 | . | TRBV7-2 | CASSLAGTGAGNTIYF | TGTGCCAGCAGCTTAGCGGGGACAGGGGCTGGAAACACCATATATTTT
. | TRBJ1-1 | 14 | . | TRBV28 | CASRTEGAVSEAFF | TGTGCCAGCAGGACGGAGGGAGCAGTTTCTGAAGCTTTCTTT
TRBD2 | TRBJ2-2 | 17 | . | TRBV11-2 | CASRFEAGVFHTGELFF | TGTGCCAGCAGATTTGAAGCGGGAGTCTTTCACACCGGGGAGCTGTTTTTT
. | TRBJ2-3 | 16 | . | TRBV7-2 | CASSLVSGSILNTQYF | TGTGCCAGCAGCTTAGTGTCCGGGTCTATCCTGAATACGCAGTATTTT
TRBD2 | TRBJ2-5 | 14 | . | TRBV10-1 | CASSEKRDRETQYF | TGCGCCAGCAGTGAGAAGCGGGATAGGGAGACCCAGTACTTC
. | TRBJ2-5 | 12 | . | TRBV29-1 | CSVRRPQETQYF | TGCAGCGTCCGCCGGCCTCAAGAGACCCAGTACTTC
TRBD1 | TRBJ1-2 | 16 | . | TRBV7-8 | CASSSYIGTGNYGYTF | TGTGCCAGCAGCTCATACATAGGGACAGGAAACTATGGCTACACCTTC
. | TRBJ1-6 | 13 | . | TRBV5-6 | CASTHGRNSPLHF | TGTGCCAGCACCCACGGGCGAAATTCACCCCTCCACTTT
. | TRBJ1-5 | 15 | . | TRBV4-3 | CASSQEVGAWQPQHF | TGCGCCAGCAGCCAAGAGGTGGGGGCTTGGCAGCCCCAGCATTTT
. | TRBJ2-7 | 13 | . | TRBV19 | CASSSDGSYEQYF | TGTGCCAGTAGCTCGGACGGGAGCTACGAGCAGTACTTC
TRBD2 | TRBJ2-1 | 15 | . | TRBV9 | CASSVTSGTYNEQFF | TGTGCCAGCAGCGTCACTAGCGGGACCTACAATGAGCAGTTCTTC